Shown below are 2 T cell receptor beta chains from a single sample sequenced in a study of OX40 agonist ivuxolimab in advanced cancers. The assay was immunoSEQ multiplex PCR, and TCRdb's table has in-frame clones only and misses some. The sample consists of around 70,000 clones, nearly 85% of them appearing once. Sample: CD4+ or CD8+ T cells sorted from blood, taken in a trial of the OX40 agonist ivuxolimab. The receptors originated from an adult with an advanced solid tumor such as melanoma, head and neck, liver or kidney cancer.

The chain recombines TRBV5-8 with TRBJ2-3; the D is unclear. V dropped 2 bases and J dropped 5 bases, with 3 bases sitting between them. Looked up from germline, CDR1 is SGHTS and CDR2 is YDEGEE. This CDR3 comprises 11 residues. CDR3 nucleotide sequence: TGTGCCAGCAGCTTAGGAGATACGCAGTATTTT. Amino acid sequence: CASSLGDTQYF.

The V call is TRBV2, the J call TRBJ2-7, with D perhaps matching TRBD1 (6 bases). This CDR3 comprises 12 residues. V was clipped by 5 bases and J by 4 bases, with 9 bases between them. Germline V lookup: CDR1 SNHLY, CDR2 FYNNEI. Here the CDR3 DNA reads TGTGCCAGCAGTAGAGGGGGTTACGAGCAGTACTTC. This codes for CASSRGGYEQYF.